These 30 T cell receptor beta chains came from one sample sequenced in a study of OX40 agonist ivuxolimab in advanced cancers. Data came from immunoSEQ multiplex PCR; TCRdb stores just in-frame clones and leaves some out. This repertoire shows about 64,000 clones, approximately 90% found once; its top ten account for about 0.46%. The sample here was CD4+ or CD8+ T cells sorted from blood, taken in a trial of the OX40 agonist ivuxolimab. The source is an adult with an advanced solid tumor such as melanoma, head and neck, liver or kidney cancer.

This clone was detected only a few times. V usage is TRBV11-3 and J usage is TRBJ2-7; D possibly uses TRBD1 or TRBD2 (6 bases each). Germline-derived CDR1 and CDR2 are SGHNT and YENEEA. V gave up 4 bases and J gave up 5 bases, with 18 bases separating them. The CDR3 length is 15 residues. The CDR3, as DNA: TGTGCCAGCAGCTCGGGGGCTAGCGCCAGAGACGAGCAGTACTTC. It translates to CASSSGASARDEQYF.

V usage is TRBV14 and J usage is TRBJ2-1; D unclear. V shed 4 bases and J shed 3 bases, with 10 bases lying between them. The CDR3 runs to 14 residues. Germline V gives CDR1 SGHDN, CDR2 FVKESK. The CDR3 DNA reads as TGTGCCAGCAGCCCTCTTTGGGGCTACAATGAGCAGTTCTTC. This sequence encodes CASSPLWGYNEQFF. Together with reference TRBV14 and TRBJ2-1, the CDR3 gives the full variable domain: EAGVTQFPSHSVIEKGQTVTLRCDPISGHDNLYWYRRVMGKEIKFLLHFVKESKQDESGMPNNRFLAERTGGTYSTLKVQPAELEDSGVYFCASSPLWGYNEQFFGPGTRLTVL.

This sequence joins TRBV14 and TRBJ1-2; no clear D. The CDR3 totals 12 residues. Trimming cost V 3 bases and J 7 bases, with 9 bases left between them. The germline V gene has CDR1 SGHDN and CDR2 FVKESK. The CDR3 bases are TGTGCCAGCAGCCATATCGACGGTGGCTACACCTTC. It is translated as CASSHIDGGYTF.

The J gene is TRBJ2-2, the V gene TRBV7-8, with D perhaps TRBD2 (5 bases). Germline assignment: CDR1 SGHVS and CDR2 FQNEAQ. V lost 1 base, J lost 5 bases, and 8 bases lay in between. The CDR3 runs 14 residues. The CDR3 loop reads CASSLERQTGELFF. The CDR3 region has the DNA TGTGCCAGCAGCTTAGAGCGGCAGACCGGGGAGCTGTTTTTT.

The chain uses TRBV2 and TRBJ1-1; D not certain. The CDR3 length is 14 residues. The germline gives CDR1 SNHLY, CDR2 FYNNEI. V gave up 2 bases and J gave up 0 bases, with 7 bases separating them. CDR3 DNA: TGTGCCAGCAGTGAACAGGAAATGAACACTGAAGCTTTCTTT. This encodes CASSEQEMNTEAFF.

The chain combines TRBV5-1 with TRBJ2-1; possible D gene TRBD2, 6 bases. This CDR3 has 15 residues. Trimming cost V 4 bases and J 2 bases, with 13 bases left between them. Germline CDR1 reads SGHRS; CDR2 reads YFSETQ. The CDR3 DNA follows: TGCGCCAGCAGCATGGAGGGTGAGACCTACAATGAGCAGTTCTTC. This translates into CASSMEGETYNEQFF.

The gene calls are TRBV29-1 and TRBJ2-7, with D perhaps matching TRBD1 or TRBD2 (6 bases each). The CDR3 consists of 14 residues. V gave up 5 bases and J gave up 0 bases, with 14 bases separating them. Germline V gives CDR1 SQVTM, CDR2 ANQGSEA. The CDR3 bases are TGCAGCGTTTTATCTAAGGGGGGCTCCTACGAGCAGTACTTC. Protein: CSVLSKGGSYEQYF.

V gene TRBV11-3 combines with J gene TRBJ1-4, with D maybe TRBD1 (5 bases). The germline CDR1 and CDR2 sequences are SGHNT and YENEEA. Between the trimmed V and J ends, which lost 1 base and 4 bases, there was a span of 16 bases. The CDR3 covers 17 residues. CDR3 bases: TGTGCCAGCAGCTTAGCTACCGGGACCCCAATTAATGAAAAACTGTTTTTT. It is translated as CASSLATGTPINEKLFF.

J is TRBJ2-3 and V is TRBV5-8; D possibly corresponds to TRBD1 (5 bases). Germline V gene sequence: CDR1 SGHTS, CDR2 YDEGEE. This CDR3 spans 15 amino acids. V was clipped by 0 bases and J by 3 bases, with 11 bases between them. The CDR3 sequence is CASSLGRARTDTQYF. The CDR3 coding sequence is TGTGCCAGCAGCTTGGGCAGGGCTAGGACAGATACGCAGTATTTT.

The chain has TRBV6-1 and TRBJ1-4; TRBD1 matches 9 bases. Germline values: CDR1 MNHNS, CDR2 SASEGT. The junction had 8 bases not matched to a gene; V was cut back by 7 bases and J by 5 bases. The CDR3 contains 15 residues. CDR3 residues: CASTGQGGLNEKLFF. The CDR3 bases are TGTGCCAGCACGGGACAGGGCGGATTGAATGAAAAACTGTTTTTT.

The chain employs TRBV4-3 and TRBJ2-3; TRBD2 aligns across 14 bases. The germline gives CDR1 LGHNA, CDR2 YSLEER. The CDR3 totals 18 residues. Unmatched junction bases numbered 6, after V lost 3 bases and J lost 1 base. The CDR3 nucleotides read TGCGCCAGCAGCCAGGGACTAGCGGGAGTTCTGCGCACAGATACGCAGTATTTT. This gives the protein CASSQGLAGVLRTDTQYF.

The table lists this clone with a count of one. V usage is TRBV9 and J usage is TRBJ2-7; TRBD2 is a possible D gene (5 bases). CDR3 size: 15 residues. Germline CDR1 is SGDLS and CDR2 is YYNGEE. Trimming pared 1 base from V and 0 bases from J, leaving 11 bases between. CDR3 bases: TGTGCCAGCAGCGTACTTCCGGGGAGCTCCTACGAGCAGTACTTC. Residues: CASSVLPGSSYEQYF. Filled out from reference TRBV9 and TRBJ2-7, the complete variable domain reads DSGVTQTPKHLITATGQRVTLRCSPRSGDLSVYWYQQSLDQGLQFLIQYYNGEERAKGNILERFSAQQFPDLHSELNLSSLELGDSALYFCASSVLPGSSYEQYFGPGTRLTVT.

CDR3 amino acids: CASSPDRNTDTQYF. The CDR3 DNA reads TGTGCCAGCAGCCCCGACAGAAACACAGATACGCAGTATTTT. The chain uses TRBV5-7 and TRBJ2-3, with a weak D call TRBD1 (5 bases). TRBV5-7 is flagged as an ORF with uncertain function. The CDR3 has 14 amino acids. The V and J ends lost 4 bases and 2 bases respectively, with 11 bases between them.

The genes are TRBV19 and TRBJ2-7, with 10 bases fitting TRBD2. There are 15 residues in the CDR3. Trimming removed 3 bases from V and 2 bases from J; junction bases left unmatched: 4. The V gene's germline CDR1 is LNHDA and CDR2 SQIVND (reference sequence). This chain's CDR3 is CASSIALAGTYEQYF. Written as DNA, the CDR3 is TGTGCCAGTAGTATCGCACTAGCGGGAACCTACGAGCAGTACTTC.

The chain joins TRBV14 to TRBJ1-2; no definite D call. Germline CDR1 is SGHDN and CDR2 is FVKESK. V was pared by 5 bases and J by 5 bases, with 15 bases between. The CDR3 is 14 residues long. The CDR3 sequence is CASSKGNPAYGYTF. The CDR3 DNA follows: TGTGCCAGCAGCAAAGGCAATCCCGCTTATGGCTACACCTTC.

The chain joins TRBV5-8 to TRBJ2-7; possible D gene TRBD2, 6 bases. This CDR3 region has 15 residues. Trimming took off 5 bases at V and 0 bases at J, with 15 bases between the two ends. Per germline, CDR1 SGHTS and CDR2 YDEGEE. This CDR3 reads CASSLTRPSSYEQYF. CDR3 nucleotides: TGTGCCAGCAGTTTGACTAGACCCAGCTCCTACGAGCAGTACTTC.

The V gene is TRBV25-1, the J gene TRBJ2-7; 7 nucleotides match TRBD1. Germline trimming cut 5 bases from V and 3 bases from J; bases unmatched to any gene: 10. In germline, CDR1 is MGHDK, CDR2 SYGVNS. The CDR3 extends over 15 amino acids. CDR3 in DNA: TGTGCCAGCAGTACGATGGACAGGTCGGACTACGAGCAGTACTTC. It specifies CASSTMDRSDYEQYF.

The CDR3 DNA reads TGTGCCAGCAGCGCCAGCCCGGCGGGTTCCTACAATGAGCAGTTCTTC. It yields the protein CASSASPAGSYNEQFF. V is TRBV7-9 and J is TRBJ2-1; tentatively, D is TRBD2 (5 bases). This CDR3 comprises 16 residues. Germline CDR1 reads SEHNR; CDR2 reads FQNEAQ (reference sequence). V gave up 5 bases and J gave up 1 base, with 15 bases separating them.

The V gene is TRBV5-4, the J gene TRBJ1-5; D gene ambiguous. V was pared by 4 bases and J by 0 bases, with 8 bases between. CDR1 is SGHNT and CDR2 is YYREEE in the germline V gene (reference sequence). This CDR3 spans 14 amino acids. CDR3 sequence (DNA): TGTGCCAGCAGCACCGATAATAGCAATCAGCCCCAGCATTTT. It codes for CASSTDNSNQPQHF.

V usage is TRBV19 and J usage is TRBJ2-1; 7 nucleotides agree with TRBD2. V lost 6 bases and J lost 4; bases outside the gene matches: 9. The CDR3 runs to 15 residues. Germline CDR1 is LNHDA and CDR2 is SQIVND (reference sequence). CDR3 coding DNA: TGTGCCAGTAGAATCAGCGGGACTTCATACAATGAGCAGTTCTTC. This gives the protein CASRISGTSYNEQFF.

This sequence joins TRBV9 and TRBJ1-1, with D perhaps matching TRBD1 (6 bases). Trimming took 5 bases from V and 5 from J, leaving 22 bases between them. Germline values: CDR1 SGDLS, CDR2 YYNGEE. The CDR3 covers 16 residues. The DNA of the CDR3 is TGTGCCAGCAGTCCGAGATTGTCCCCCACAGGGACTGAAGCTTTCTTT. It translates to CASSPRLSPTGTEAFF.

The J gene is TRBJ2-3, the V gene TRBV5-4; the match to TRBD1 covers 7 bases. With 3 bases clipped from V and 0 bases from J, the junction kept 7 bases outside the gene matches. The CDR3 extends over 16 amino acids. Germline CDR1 SGHNT, CDR2 YYREEE (reference sequence). CDR3 sequence reads: CASSYPGQPSTDTQYF. For the CDR3, the DNA is TGTGCCAGCAGCTATCCGGGACAGCCAAGCACAGATACGCAGTATTTT.

The V call is TRBV7-9, the J call TRBJ2-1; D is uncertain. V was clipped by 4 bases and J by 6 bases, with 16 bases between them. The CDR3 covers 15 residues. Germline V gives CDR1 SEHNR, CDR2 FQNEAQ (reference sequence). CDR3 amino acids: CASSSPGPKGNEQFF. The CDR3, as DNA: TGTGCCAGCAGCTCCCCCGGACCGAAGGGCAATGAGCAGTTCTTC.

V gene TRBV20-1 combines with J gene TRBJ2-7; 8 bases match TRBD2. Losses at the gene ends were 6 bases for V and 6 bases for J; bases not matched to a gene: 4. The CDR3 runs 11 residues. Germline CDR1 DFQATT, CDR2 SNEGSKA (reference sequence). The CDR3 sequence: CSAPGGSEQYF. For the CDR3, the DNA is TGCAGTGCGCCGGGGGGGTCCGAGCAGTACTTC.

The rearrangement uses TRBV2 and TRBJ2-1; D might be TRBD2 (6 bases). Germline V gene lookup returns CDR1 SNHLY and CDR2 FYNNEI. Trimming cost V 7 bases and J 3 bases, with 16 bases left between them. The CDR3 has 15 residues. The CDR3 nucleotides read TGTGCCAGCACCACGGATCAAGCGGGCTACAATGAGCAGTTCTTC. It specifies CASTTDQAGYNEQFF. Full variable domain (remainder filled in from reference TRBV2 and TRBJ2-1): EPEVTQTPSHQVTQMGQEVILRCVPISNHLYFYWYRQILGQKVEFLVSFYNNEISEKSEIFDDQFSVERPDGSNFTLKIRSTKLEDSAMYFCASTTDQAGYNEQFFGPGTRLTVL.

The chain has TRBV5-1 and TRBJ2-5; possibly TRBD2 for D (7 bases). Looked up from germline, CDR1 is SGHRS and CDR2 is YFSETQ. Trimming took 4 bases from V and 11 from J, leaving 27 bases between them. CDR3 length: 16 amino acids. As DNA, the CDR3 is TGCGCCAGCAGCCCGGGGGGCAGGGTGCAATCAAGGGAGCAGTACTTC. This sequence encodes CASSPGGRVQSREQYF.

The chain has TRBV10-1 and TRBJ2-3; TRBD2 matches 13 bases. The V gene's germline CDR1 is WNHNN and CDR2 SYGVQD (reference sequence). The CDR3 length is 16 residues. V shed 0 bases, J shed 6 bases, and the junction held 3 bases outside the gene matches. This chain's CDR3 is CASSESGLAGFDTQYF. Here the CDR3 DNA reads TGCGCCAGCAGTGAGTCGGGACTAGCGGGATTCGATACGCAGTATTTT.

The chain has TRBV6-6 and TRBJ2-5; D tentatively fits TRBD1 or TRBD2 (5 bases each). The CDR3 is 12 residues long. V gave up 5 bases and J gave up 5 bases, with 9 bases separating them. CDR1 is MNHNY, CDR2 SVGAGI, per germline (reference sequence). The CDR3 spells CASSGGWETQYF. The CDR3 coding sequence is TGTGCCAGCAGTGGGGGTTGGGAGACCCAGTACTTC.

The chain recombines TRBV7-9 with TRBJ2-3; D remains unclear. Trimming removed 1 base at V and 7 bases at J, with 3 bases between. Germline CDR1 and CDR2: SEHNR and FQNEAQ (reference sequence). The CDR3 has 11 residues. The CDR3 reads CASSLGNTQYF. The CDR3 bases are TGTGCCAGCAGCTTAGGTAATACGCAGTATTTT.

This chain links TRBV11-3 with TRBJ2-7; 9 bases fit TRBD2. The V gene end was trimmed by 1 base and the J gene end by 4 bases; junction bases not matched to a gene: 8. The germline CDR1 and CDR2 sequences are SGHNT and YENEEA. CDR3 length: 16 residues. CDR3 DNA: TGTGCCAGCAGCTTAGTATACGCGGGAGGGCCATACGAGCAGTACTTC. Its translation is CASSLVYAGGPYEQYF.